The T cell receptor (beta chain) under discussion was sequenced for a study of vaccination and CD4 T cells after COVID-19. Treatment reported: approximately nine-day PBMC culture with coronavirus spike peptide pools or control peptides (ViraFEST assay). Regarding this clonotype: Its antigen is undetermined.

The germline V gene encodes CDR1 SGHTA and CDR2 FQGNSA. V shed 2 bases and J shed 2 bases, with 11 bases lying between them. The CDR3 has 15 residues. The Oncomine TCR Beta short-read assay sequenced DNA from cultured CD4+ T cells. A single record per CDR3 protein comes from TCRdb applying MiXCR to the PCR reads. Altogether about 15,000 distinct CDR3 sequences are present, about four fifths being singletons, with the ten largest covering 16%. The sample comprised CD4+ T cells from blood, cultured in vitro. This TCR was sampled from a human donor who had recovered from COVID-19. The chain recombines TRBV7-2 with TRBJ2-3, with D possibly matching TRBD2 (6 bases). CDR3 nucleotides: TGTGCCAGCAGCTTAATTTGGGACTTCACAGATACGCAGTATTTT. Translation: CASSLIWDFTDTQYF.